This T cell receptor (beta chain) was obtained from a study of OX40 agonist ivuxolimab in advanced cancers. In the study overall: The costimulatory receptor OX40 (CD134) was targeted by ivuxolimab, a fully human IgG2 agonistic monoclonal antibody. Intravenous ivuxolimab was administered to patients every 2 weeks at six dose levels: 0.01, 0.1, 0.3, 1.5, 3 and 10 mg/kg. Among the roughly 54 dose-escalation patients, about 20 had hepatocellular carcinoma, some 15 melanoma, 9 renal cell carcinoma and 9 head and neck cancer. In the dose-escalation cohort, approximately 83% of patients were male, and the mean age was 60 years with a range of roughly 20 to 80. Prior anti-PD-1, anti-PD-L1 or anti-CTLA-4 therapy was permitted, and checkpoint inhibitors had been received by around 40% of dose-escalation patients. Three dose-escalation patients achieved partial responses, one with hepatocellular carcinoma and two with cutaneous melanoma. Peripheral TCRbeta sequencing was intended to test whether TCR sequence diversity was altered and clonal T-cell expansion was caused by ivuxolimab. The monotherapy dose-escalation portion (N ≈ 52 patients) of the phase I ivuxolimab trial is reported in the paper.

Patients with autoimmune disease history or receiving systemic immunosuppression were excluded from the trial. Peripheral blood for TCR sequencing was collected from all dose cohorts at baseline, on cycle 4 day 1, and on cycle 7 day 1. The samples were taken from a phase I, first-in-human, multicenter, open-label dose-escalation trial of ivuxolimab. Adults with locally advanced or metastatic melanoma, renal cell, hepatocellular, or head and neck squamous cell carcinoma were enrolled in the trial. CD4+ and CD8+ T cells were sorted separately from peripheral blood before TCR sequencing. As regards this clone: Its recognized antigen is unknown. Base qualities are not at hand, and no much larger clone is one base apart.

Genomic DNA was extracted from sorted cells for sequencing of the TCRbeta CDR3 region. The immunoSEQ Assay was used for sequencing of TCRbeta CDR3 regions. Not all clones reach the TCRdb copy of this immuneACCESS table, which keeps in-frame sequences only. Checked studies attribute under half of the gap to unresolved V genes and leave the rest unexplained. In all, the sample holds some 67,000 clones, and around 84% of those were seen once. The ten most abundant clones make up 0.8% to 1% of the sample. The study at large found these results: Partial responders in the 0.1-3.0 mg/kg groups had among the lowest normalized peripheral clonal expansion, especially among CD8+ T cells. Which antigens the clonally expanded peripheral T cells were specific for was not determined. Low levels of normalized T-cell clonal expansion were also seen in some patients who did not respond. At doses of 0.1 to 3.0 mg/kg, clonal expansion of both CD4+ and CD8+ T cells in blood was seen between baseline and week 6. After ivuxolimab, CD8+ T cells had more expanded clones than CD4+ T cells on average.

Trimming removed 9 bases from V and 2 bases from J, leaving 14 bases between the germline ends. Inclusive of the bounding cysteine and phenylalanine, the CDR3 is 13 residues long. Of all the DNA, just the CDR3 is kept, 39 bases in frame from base 1. CDR1 MNHNS and CDR2 SASEGT are derived from the germline V gene. The source of this sequence is an adult with an advanced solid tumor such as melanoma, head and neck, liver or kidney cancer. The sequence is built from TRBV6-1 and TRBJ2-7; the D gene is unclear. Material: CD4+ or CD8+ T cells sorted from blood, obtained in a trial of the OX40 agonist ivuxolimab. The CDR3 in this case is CASDTAYPYEQYF. The DNA reads TGTGCCAGTGACACGGCCTACCCCTACGAGCAGTACTTC.